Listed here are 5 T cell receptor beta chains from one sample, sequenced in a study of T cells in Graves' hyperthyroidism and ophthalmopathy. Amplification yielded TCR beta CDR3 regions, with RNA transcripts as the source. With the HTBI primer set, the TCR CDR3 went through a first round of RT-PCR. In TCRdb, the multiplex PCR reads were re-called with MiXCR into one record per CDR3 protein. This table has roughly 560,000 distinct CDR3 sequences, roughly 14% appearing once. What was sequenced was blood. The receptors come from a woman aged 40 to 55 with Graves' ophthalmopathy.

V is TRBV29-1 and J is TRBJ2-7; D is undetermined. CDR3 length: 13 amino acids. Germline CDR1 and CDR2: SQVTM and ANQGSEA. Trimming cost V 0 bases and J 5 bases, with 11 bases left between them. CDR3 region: CSVEDPRAHEQYF. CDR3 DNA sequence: TGCAGCGTTGAAGATCCCCGGGCCCACGAGCAGTACTTC.

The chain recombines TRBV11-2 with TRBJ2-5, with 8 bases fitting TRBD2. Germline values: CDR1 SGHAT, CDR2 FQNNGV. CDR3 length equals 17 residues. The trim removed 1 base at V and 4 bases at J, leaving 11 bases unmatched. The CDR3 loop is CASSLGAGTGGGETQYF. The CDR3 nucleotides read TGTGCCAGCAGCTTAGGAGCCGGAACGGGAGGGGGAGAGACCCAGTACTTC.

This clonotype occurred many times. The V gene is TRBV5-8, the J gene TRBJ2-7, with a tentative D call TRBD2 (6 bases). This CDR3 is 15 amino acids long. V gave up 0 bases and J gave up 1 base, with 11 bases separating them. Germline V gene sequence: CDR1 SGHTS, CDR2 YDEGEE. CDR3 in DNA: TGTGCCAGCAGCTTGGAAATAGCGGCGTCCTACGAGCAGTACTTC. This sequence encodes CASSLEIAASYEQYF.

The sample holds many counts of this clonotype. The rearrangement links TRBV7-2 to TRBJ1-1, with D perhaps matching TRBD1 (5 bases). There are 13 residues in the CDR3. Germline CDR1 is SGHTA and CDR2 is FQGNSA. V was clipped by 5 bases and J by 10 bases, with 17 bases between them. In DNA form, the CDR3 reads TGTGCCAGCAGCCGGGGCCCTCCTCGGGTAGCTTTCTTT. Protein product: CASSRGPPRVAFF.

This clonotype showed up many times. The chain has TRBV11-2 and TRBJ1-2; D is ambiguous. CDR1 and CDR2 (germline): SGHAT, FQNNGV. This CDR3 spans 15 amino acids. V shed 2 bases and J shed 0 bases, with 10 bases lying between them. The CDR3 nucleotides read TGTGCCAGCAGCTTATGGCAGACTCCTAACTATGGCTACACCTTC. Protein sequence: CASSLWQTPNYGYTF.